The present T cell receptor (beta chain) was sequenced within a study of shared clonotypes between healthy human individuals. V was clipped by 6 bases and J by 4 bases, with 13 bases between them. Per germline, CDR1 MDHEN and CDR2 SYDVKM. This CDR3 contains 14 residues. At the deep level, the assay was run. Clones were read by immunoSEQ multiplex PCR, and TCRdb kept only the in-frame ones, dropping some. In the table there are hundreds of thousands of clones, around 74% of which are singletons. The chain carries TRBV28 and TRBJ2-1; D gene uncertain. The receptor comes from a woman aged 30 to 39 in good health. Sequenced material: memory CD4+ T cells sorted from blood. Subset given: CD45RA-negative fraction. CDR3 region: CASRIQGRYNEQFF. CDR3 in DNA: TGTGCCAGCAGAATACAAGGTCGGTACAATGAGCAGTTCTTC.